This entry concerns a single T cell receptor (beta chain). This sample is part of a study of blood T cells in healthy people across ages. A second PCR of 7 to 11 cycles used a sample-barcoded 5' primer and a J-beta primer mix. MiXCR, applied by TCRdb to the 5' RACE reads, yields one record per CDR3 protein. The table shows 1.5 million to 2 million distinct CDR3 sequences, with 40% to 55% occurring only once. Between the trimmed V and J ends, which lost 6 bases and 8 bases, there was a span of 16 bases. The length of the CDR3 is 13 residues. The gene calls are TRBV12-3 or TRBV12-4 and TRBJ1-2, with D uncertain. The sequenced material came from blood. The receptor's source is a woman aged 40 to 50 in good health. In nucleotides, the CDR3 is TGTGCCAGCAGACCTACTTTGGAGGAAGGCTACACCTTC. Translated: CASRPTLEEGYTF.